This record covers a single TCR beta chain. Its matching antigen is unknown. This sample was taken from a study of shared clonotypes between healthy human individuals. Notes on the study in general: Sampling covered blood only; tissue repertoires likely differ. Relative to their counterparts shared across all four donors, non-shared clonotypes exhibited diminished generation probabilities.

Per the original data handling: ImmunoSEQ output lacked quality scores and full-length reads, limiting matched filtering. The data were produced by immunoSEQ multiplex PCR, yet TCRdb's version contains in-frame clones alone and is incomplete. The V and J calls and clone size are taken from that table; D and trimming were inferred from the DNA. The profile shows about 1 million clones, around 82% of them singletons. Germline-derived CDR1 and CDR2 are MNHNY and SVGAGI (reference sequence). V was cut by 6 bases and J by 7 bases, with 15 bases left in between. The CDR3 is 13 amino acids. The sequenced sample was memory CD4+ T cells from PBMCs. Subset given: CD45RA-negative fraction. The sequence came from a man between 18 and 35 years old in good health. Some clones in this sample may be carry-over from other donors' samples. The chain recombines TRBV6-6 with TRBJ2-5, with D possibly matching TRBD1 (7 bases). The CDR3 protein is CASRRQGAGTQYF. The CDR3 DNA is TGTGCCAGCAGAAGACAGGGAGCGGGGACCCAGTACTTC.